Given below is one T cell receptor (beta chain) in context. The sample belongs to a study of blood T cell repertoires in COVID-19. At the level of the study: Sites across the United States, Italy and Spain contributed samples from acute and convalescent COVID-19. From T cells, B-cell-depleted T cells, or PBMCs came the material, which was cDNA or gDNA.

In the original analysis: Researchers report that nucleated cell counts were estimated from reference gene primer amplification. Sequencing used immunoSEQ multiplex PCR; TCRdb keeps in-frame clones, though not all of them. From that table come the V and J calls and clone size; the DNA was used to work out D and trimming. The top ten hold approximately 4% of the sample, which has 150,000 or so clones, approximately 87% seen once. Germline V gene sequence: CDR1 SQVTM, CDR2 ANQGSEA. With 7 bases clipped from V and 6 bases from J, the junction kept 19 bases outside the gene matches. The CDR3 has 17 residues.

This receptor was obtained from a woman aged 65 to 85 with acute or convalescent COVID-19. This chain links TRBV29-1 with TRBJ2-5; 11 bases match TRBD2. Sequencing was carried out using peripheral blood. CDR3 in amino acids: CSAAGWDSGRAVKTQYF. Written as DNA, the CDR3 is TGCAGCGCCGCCGGTTGGGATAGCGGGAGGGCCGTGAAGACCCAGTACTTC.